This is a list of T cell receptor beta chains from one sample in a study of blood T cell repertoires in COVID-19. Libraries were prepared by immunoSEQ multiplex PCR; TCRdb keeps only in-frame clonotypes and omits some of them. The table has about 350,000 clones, roughly 90% seen once. Sequencing was performed on peripheral blood. The receptors derive from a woman aged 65 to 85 with COVID-19, enrolled during active disease. CDR3s include the opening cysteine and the closing phenylalanine or tryptophan. A D gene is named only where the DNA matches it firmly. Expanded clones are given a class, and other clones once, few, many or no size at all.

v_gene: TRBV6-5; j_gene: TRBJ1-1; abundance: -; d_gene: TRBD1; CDR3aa: CASSTGGGTEAFF; CDR3nt: TGTGCCAGCAGCACAGGGGGTGGGACTGAAGCTTTCTTT
v_gene: TRBV18; j_gene: TRBJ2-5; abundance: -; d_gene: TRBD2; CDR3aa: CASSPPSGGTKTQYF; CDR3nt: TGTGCCAGCTCACCCCCTAGCGGGGGAACTAAGACCCAGTACTTC
v_gene: TRBV7-9; j_gene: TRBJ1-2; abundance: -; d_gene: -; CDR3aa: CASSPQGLIAGGYTF; CDR3nt: TGTGCCAGCAGCCCCCAGGGTCTGATAGCCGGCGGCTACACCTTC
v_gene: TRBV24-1; j_gene: TRBJ2-5; abundance: -; d_gene: -; CDR3aa: CATSEAAAQETQYF; CDR3nt: TGTGCCACCAGTGAGGCGGCAGCTCAAGAGACCCAGTACTTC
v_gene: TRBV24-1; j_gene: TRBJ1-4; abundance: -; d_gene: -; CDR3aa: CATSDLQGGNEKLFF; CDR3nt: TGTGCCACCAGTGATTTACAGGGAGGGAATGAAAAACTGTTTTTT
v_gene: TRBV28; j_gene: TRBJ1-3; abundance: -; d_gene: -; CDR3aa: CASRRRVDTNTIYF; CDR3nt: TGTGCCAGCAGGCGCAGGGTAGATACAAACACCATATATTTT
v_gene: TRBV2; j_gene: TRBJ1-2; abundance: -; d_gene: TRBD1; CDR3aa: CASSAAGTGQAHHNYGYTF; CDR3nt: TGTGCCAGCAGTGCGGCCGGGACAGGCCAAGCCCACCATAACTATGGCTACACCTTC
v_gene: TRBV19; j_gene: TRBJ1-2; abundance: -; d_gene: -; CDR3aa: CASRGESYGYTF; CDR3nt: TGTGCCAGTAGGGGAGAAAGCTATGGCTACACCTTC
v_gene: TRBV10-3; j_gene: TRBJ2-7; abundance: -; d_gene: TRBD2; CDR3aa: CAISERGVTYEQYF; CDR3nt: TGTGCCATCAGTGAACGGGGGGTGACCTACGAGCAGTACTTC
v_gene: TRBV5-1; j_gene: TRBJ1-4; abundance: -; d_gene: -; CDR3aa: CASSPTGGANEKLFF; CDR3nt: TGCGCCAGCAGCCCGACCGGAGGGGCTAATGAAAAACTGTTTTTT
v_gene: TRBV27; j_gene: TRBJ1-2; abundance: -; d_gene: TRBD1; CDR3aa: CASSFFDRGPTGYTF; CDR3nt: TGTGCCAGCAGTTTTTTTGACAGGGGGCCAACTGGCTACACCTTC
v_gene: TRBV6-5; j_gene: TRBJ1-6; abundance: many; d_gene: -; CDR3aa: CASSYNRENSPLHF; CDR3nt: TGTGCCAGCAGTTATAATCGGGAGAATTCACCCCTCCACTTT
v_gene: TRBV4-1; j_gene: TRBJ1-2; abundance: few; d_gene: -; CDR3aa: CASSQDLSARGYTF; CDR3nt: TGCGCCAGCAGCCAAGATCTTTCAGCGCGGGGCTACACCTTC
v_gene: TRBV23-1; j_gene: TRBJ2-5; abundance: -; d_gene: -; CDR3aa: CASSQDAAGLKETQYF; CDR3nt: TGCGCCAGCAGTCAAGATGCTGCCGGTCTCAAGGAGACCCAGTACTTC
v_gene: TRBV24-1; j_gene: TRBJ2-2; abundance: few; d_gene: -; CDR3aa: CATERQGTTSNTGELFF; CDR3nt: TGTGCCACCGAGAGGCAGGGGACGACCTCAAACACCGGGGAGCTGTTTTTT
v_gene: TRBV24-1; j_gene: TRBJ1-4; abundance: -; d_gene: TRBD1; CDR3aa: CATSDLQAGGREKLFF; CDR3nt: TGTGCCACCAGTGATTTGCAAGCAGGGGGCAGGGAAAAACTGTTTTTT
v_gene: TRBV24-1; j_gene: TRBJ2-5; abundance: -; d_gene: -; CDR3aa: CATSEGAKETQYF; CDR3nt: TGTGCCACCAGTGAGGGGGCAAAGGAGACCCAGTACTTC
v_gene: TRBV6-5; j_gene: TRBJ1-2; abundance: -; d_gene: TRBD1; CDR3aa: CASSPDRHHYGYTF; CDR3nt: TGTGCCAGCAGTCCGGACAGGCACCACTATGGCTACACCTTC
v_gene: TRBV3-1/TRBV3-2; j_gene: TRBJ1-3; abundance: -; d_gene: -; CDR3aa: CASSPGSGNTIYF; CDR3nt: TGTGCCAGCAGCCCAGGGTCAGGAAACACCATATATTTT
v_gene: TRBV9; j_gene: TRBJ1-4; abundance: -; d_gene: -; CDR3aa: CASSIGGDPNEKLFF; CDR3nt: TGTGCCAGCAGTATCGGGGGGGATCCTAATGAAAAACTGTTTTTT
v_gene: TRBV27; j_gene: TRBJ1-6; abundance: -; d_gene: -; CDR3aa: CASSSGANSPLHF; CDR3nt: TGTGCCAGCAGTTCTGGAGCGAATTCACCCCTCCACTTT
v_gene: TRBV24-1; j_gene: TRBJ2-2; abundance: -; d_gene: TRBD1; CDR3aa: CATSDPGQGANGELFF; CDR3nt: TGTGCCACCAGTGACCCAGGACAGGGGGCAAACGGGGAGCTGTTTTTT
v_gene: TRBV19; j_gene: TRBJ2-2; abundance: few; d_gene: -; CDR3aa: CASKDGRRVRNANTGELFF; CDR3nt: TGTGCCAGTAAGGACGGTAGGAGGGTGCGAAACGCGAACACCGGGGAGCTGTTTTTT
v_gene: TRBV3-1/TRBV3-2; j_gene: TRBJ2-5; abundance: -; d_gene: TRBD2; CDR3aa: CASRGTSGGPSSYQETQYF; CDR3nt: TGTGCCAGCAGAGGGACTAGCGGGGGGCCATCTTCGTACCAAGAGACCCAGTACTTC
v_gene: TRBV4-1; j_gene: TRBJ2-3; abundance: -; d_gene: -; CDR3aa: CASSRALSSTDTQYF; CDR3nt: TGCGCCAGCAGCCGGGCCCTCTCTAGCACAGATACGCAGTATTTT
v_gene: TRBV19; j_gene: TRBJ2-6; abundance: once; d_gene: -; CDR3aa: CASRRQMYGANVLTF; CDR3nt: TGTGCCAGTAGGAGACAGATGTATGGGGCCAACGTCCTGACTTTC
v_gene: TRBV2; j_gene: TRBJ1-5; abundance: -; d_gene: -; CDR3aa: CASGPRGGGGQPQHF; CDR3nt: TGTGCCAGCGGACCTAGGGGGGGAGGAGGTCAGCCCCAGCATTTT
v_gene: TRBV7-9; j_gene: TRBJ2-7; abundance: -; d_gene: TRBD1; CDR3aa: CASMRTGGYEQYF; CDR3nt: TGTGCCAGCATGCGTACAGGGGGCTACGAGCAGTACTTC
v_gene: TRBV13; j_gene: TRBJ2-7; abundance: -; d_gene: TRBD2; CDR3aa: CASSSGGTRLREQYF; CDR3nt: TGTGCCAGCAGCTCGGGAGGGACTAGGCTGAGAGAGCAGTACTTC
v_gene: TRBV15; j_gene: TRBJ1-1; abundance: -; d_gene: TRBD1; CDR3aa: CATSRDLTGGREAFF; CDR3nt: TGTGCCACCAGCAGAGACCTGACAGGGGGTCGCGAAGCTTTCTTT
v_gene: TRBV24-1; j_gene: TRBJ1-2; abundance: -; d_gene: -; CDR3aa: CATSDSGTKGGYTF; CDR3nt: TGTGCCACCAGTGATTCCGGGACAAAGGGGGGCTACACCTTC
v_gene: TRBV27; j_gene: TRBJ2-1; abundance: -; d_gene: TRBD2; CDR3aa: CASIRGLAGANEQFF; CDR3nt: TGTGCCAGCATTCGGGGACTAGCGGGGGCCAATGAGCAGTTCTTC
v_gene: TRBV6-1; j_gene: TRBJ1-1; abundance: -; d_gene: TRBD1; CDR3aa: CASSDDRVLFEAFF; CDR3nt: TGTGCCAGCAGTGATGACAGGGTTCTGTTTGAAGCTTTCTTT
v_gene: TRBV19; j_gene: TRBJ1-5; abundance: -; d_gene: TRBD1; CDR3aa: CASSIARQGNNQPQHF; CDR3nt: TGTGCCAGTAGTATAGCGAGACAGGGGAATAATCAGCCCCAGCATTTT
v_gene: TRBV10-2; j_gene: TRBJ1-5; abundance: -; d_gene: TRBD1; CDR3aa: CASSLDRSSQPQHF; CDR3nt: TGCGCCAGCAGCCTGGACAGGAGCAGTCAGCCCCAGCATTTT
v_gene: TRBV6-2/TRBV6-3; j_gene: TRBJ1-1; abundance: -; d_gene: TRBD1; CDR3aa: CASSFSGGAGTEAFF; CDR3nt: TGTGCCAGCAGTTTCTCAGGGGGCGCGGGGACTGAAGCTTTCTTT
v_gene: TRBV5-6; j_gene: TRBJ2-1; abundance: -; d_gene: TRBD1; CDR3aa: CASSLAPQGYNEQFF; CDR3nt: TGTGCCAGCAGCTTGGCCCCACAGGGGTACAATGAGCAGTTCTTC
v_gene: TRBV2; j_gene: TRBJ1-5; abundance: -; d_gene: -; CDR3aa: CASSPSGNQPQHF; CDR3nt: TGTGCCAGCAGTCCGTCTGGCAATCAGCCCCAGCATTTT
v_gene: TRBV7-9; j_gene: TRBJ1-4; abundance: -; d_gene: -; CDR3aa: CASSPEGLAYEKLFF; CDR3nt: TGTGCCAGCAGCCCCGAGGGATTGGCTTATGAAAAACTGTTTTTT
v_gene: TRBV20-1; j_gene: TRBJ1-3; abundance: -; d_gene: -; CDR3aa: CSASPVTGTGNTIYF; CDR3nt: TGCAGTGCTAGTCCAGTGACAGGTACTGGAAACACCATATATTTT
v_gene: TRBV10-1; j_gene: TRBJ2-7; abundance: once; d_gene: TRBD1; CDR3aa: CASSDPLGGTGKPYEQYF; CDR3nt: TGCGCCAGCAGTGACCCATTAGGAGGGACAGGGAAACCCTACGAGCAGTACTTC
v_gene: TRBV19; j_gene: TRBJ2-1; abundance: -; d_gene: -; CDR3aa: CASSTRTRDEQFF; CDR3nt: TGTGCCAGTAGTACCAGAACTCGGGATGAGCAGTTCTTC
v_gene: TRBV30; j_gene: TRBJ1-1; abundance: -; d_gene: -; CDR3aa: CAWGDGTGNFF; CDR3nt: -
v_gene: TRBV6-2/TRBV6-3; j_gene: TRBJ1-5; abundance: -; d_gene: -; CDR3aa: CASSFLWGGDQPQHF; CDR3nt: TGTGCCAGCAGTTTTCTTTGGGGGGGCGATCAGCCCCAGCATTTT
v_gene: TRBV28; j_gene: TRBJ1-6; abundance: -; d_gene: TRBD1; CDR3aa: CASSPTGTANSPLHF; CDR3nt: TGTGCCAGCAGTCCTACCGGGACAGCCAATTCACCCCTCCACTTT
v_gene: TRBV14; j_gene: TRBJ1-2; abundance: -; d_gene: -; CDR3aa: CASSLRDIGYGYTF; CDR3nt: TGTGCCAGCAGCCTTAGGGACATTGGATATGGCTACACCTTC
v_gene: TRBV7-2; j_gene: TRBJ1-2; abundance: -; d_gene: -; CDR3aa: CASSLTPGGNYGYTF; CDR3nt: TGTGCCAGCAGCTTAACCCCGGGGGGAAACTATGGCTACACCTTC
v_gene: TRBV11-2; j_gene: TRBJ2-5; abundance: -; d_gene: -; CDR3aa: CASSFYPVKETQYF; CDR3nt: TGTGCCAGCAGCTTTTATCCGGTGAAAGAGACCCAGTACTTC
v_gene: TRBV7-3; j_gene: TRBJ2-1; abundance: -; d_gene: -; CDR3aa: CASSPTSSYNEQFF; CDR3nt: TGTGCCAGCAGCCCCACTAGCTCCTACAATGAGCAGTTCTTC
v_gene: TRBV28; j_gene: TRBJ2-7; abundance: -; d_gene: -; CDR3aa: CASSFSNEQYF; CDR3nt: TGTGCCAGCAGTTTTAGCAACGAGCAGTACTTC
v_gene: TRBV27; j_gene: TRBJ2-2; abundance: -; d_gene: -; CDR3aa: CASSLSTGELFF; CDR3nt: TGTGCCAGCAGTCTTAGCACCGGGGAGCTGTTTTTT
v_gene: TRBV2; j_gene: TRBJ1-4; abundance: -; d_gene: -; CDR3aa: CASSDVGRGEKLFF; CDR3nt: TGTGCCAGCAGTGACGTGGGAAGGGGAGAAAAACTGTTTTTT
v_gene: TRBV18; j_gene: TRBJ1-1; abundance: -; d_gene: TRBD1; CDR3aa: CASSPLRQGVMNTEAFF; CDR3nt: TGTGCCAGCTCACCCCTCCGACAGGGAGTAATGAACACTGAAGCTTTCTTT
v_gene: TRBV19; j_gene: TRBJ1-5; abundance: few; d_gene: TRBD1; CDR3aa: CASPYNRGPGQPQHF; CDR3nt: TGTGCCAGTCCGTATAACAGGGGGCCGGGGCAGCCCCAGCATTTT
v_gene: TRBV10-3; j_gene: TRBJ1-3; abundance: once; d_gene: -; CDR3aa: CAISEQGFLGNTIYF; CDR3nt: TGTGCCATCAGTGAACAGGGCTTTTTAGGAAACACCATATATTTT
v_gene: TRBV5-1; j_gene: TRBJ2-1; abundance: -; d_gene: -; CDR3aa: CASSLGALDSYNEQFF; CDR3nt: TGCGCCAGCAGCTTGGGAGCGTTGGATTCCTACAATGAGCAGTTCTTC
v_gene: TRBV19; j_gene: TRBJ1-2; abundance: -; d_gene: -; CDR3aa: CASNSHYGYTF; CDR3nt: TGTGCCAGTAACAGCCACTATGGCTACACCTTC
v_gene: TRBV4-1; j_gene: TRBJ1-3; abundance: -; d_gene: -; CDR3aa: CASSQDPGRLNSGNTIYF; CDR3nt: TGCGCCAGCAGCCAAGATCCCGGCAGACTGAACTCTGGAAACACCATATATTTT